The clone carrying this T cell receptor (beta chain) was counted only a few times. The data were obtained in a study of blood T cell repertoires in COVID-19. Study-wide context: Sites in the United States, Italy and Spain provided acute and convalescent COVID-19 samples.

Libraries were prepared by immunoSEQ multiplex PCR; TCRdb keeps only in-frame clonotypes and omits some of them. The sample consists of approximately 380,000 clones, approximately 90% of them appearing once. Germline V gene sequence: CDR1 SGHTA, CDR2 FQGNSA. V lost 3 bases to trimming and J lost 8 bases, with 13 bases between them. The length of the CDR3 is 13 residues. The chain links TRBV7-2 to TRBJ1-2; a weak D match, TRBD1 (6 bases). The sequence derives from a woman aged 40-49 years who had been exposed to COVID-19. The material sequenced was PBMCs or T cells enriched from blood (not recorded which). The CDR3 DNA reads as TGTGCCAGCAGCTTCGAAGGGGGTTACGGCTACACCTTC. It translates to CASSFEGGYGYTF.